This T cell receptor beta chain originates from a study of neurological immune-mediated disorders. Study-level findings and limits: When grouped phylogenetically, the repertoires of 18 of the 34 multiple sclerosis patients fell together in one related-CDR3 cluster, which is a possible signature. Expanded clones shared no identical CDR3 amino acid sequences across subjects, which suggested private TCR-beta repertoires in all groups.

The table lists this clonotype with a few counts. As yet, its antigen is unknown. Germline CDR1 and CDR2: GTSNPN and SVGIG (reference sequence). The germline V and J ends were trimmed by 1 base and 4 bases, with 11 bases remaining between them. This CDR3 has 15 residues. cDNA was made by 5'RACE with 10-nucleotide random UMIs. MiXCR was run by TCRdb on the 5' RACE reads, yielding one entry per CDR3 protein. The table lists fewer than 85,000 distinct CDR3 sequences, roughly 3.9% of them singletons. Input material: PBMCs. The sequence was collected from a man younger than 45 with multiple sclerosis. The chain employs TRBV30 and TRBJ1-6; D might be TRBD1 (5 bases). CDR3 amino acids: CAWSGRTRYNSPLHF. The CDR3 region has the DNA TGTGCCTGGAGTGGGAGGACACGGTATAATTCACCCCTCCACTTT.